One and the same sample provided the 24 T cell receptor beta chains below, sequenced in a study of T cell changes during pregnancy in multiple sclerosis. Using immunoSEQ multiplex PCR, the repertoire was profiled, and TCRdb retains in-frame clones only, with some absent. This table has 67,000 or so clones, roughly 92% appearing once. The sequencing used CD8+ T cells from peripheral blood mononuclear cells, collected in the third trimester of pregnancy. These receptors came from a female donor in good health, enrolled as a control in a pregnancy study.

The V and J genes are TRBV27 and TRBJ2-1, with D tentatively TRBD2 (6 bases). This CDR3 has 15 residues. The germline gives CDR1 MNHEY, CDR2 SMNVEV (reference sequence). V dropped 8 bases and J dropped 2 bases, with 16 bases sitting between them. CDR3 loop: CASSRLRGTYNEQFF. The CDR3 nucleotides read TGTGCCAGCTCCCGCTTGCGGGGCACCTACAATGAGCAGTTCTTC.

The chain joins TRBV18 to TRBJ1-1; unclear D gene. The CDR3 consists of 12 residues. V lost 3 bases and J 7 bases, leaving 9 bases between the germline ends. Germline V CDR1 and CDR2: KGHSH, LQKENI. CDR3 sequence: CASSPDGIEAFF. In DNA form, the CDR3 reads TGTGCCAGCTCACCCGACGGGATTGAAGCTTTCTTT.

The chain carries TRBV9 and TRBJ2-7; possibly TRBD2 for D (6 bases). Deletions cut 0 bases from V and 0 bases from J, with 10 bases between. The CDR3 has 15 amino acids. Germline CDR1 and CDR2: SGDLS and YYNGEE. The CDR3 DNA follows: TGTGCCAGCAGCGTAGGGGGGGAGAGCTCCTACGAGCAGTACTTC. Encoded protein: CASSVGGESSYEQYF.

CDR3 in DNA: TGTGCCAGCAGCTTTGCCAGCGGGGGCTCCTACGAGCAGTACTTC. It is translated as CASSFASGGSYEQYF. The gene calls are TRBV7-9 and TRBJ2-7, with TRBD2 matching 8 bases. V was pared by 3 bases and J by 0 bases, with 4 bases of the junction left unmatched. This CDR3 contains 15 residues. In germline, CDR1 is SEHNR, CDR2 FQNEAQ (reference sequence).

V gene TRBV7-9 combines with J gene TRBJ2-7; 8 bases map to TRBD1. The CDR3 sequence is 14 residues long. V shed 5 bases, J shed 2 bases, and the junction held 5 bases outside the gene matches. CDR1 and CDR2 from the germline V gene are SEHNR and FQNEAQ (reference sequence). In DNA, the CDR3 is TGTGCCAGCAGCCCCAGACAGGGGACCTACGAGCAGTACTTC. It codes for CASSPRQGTYEQYF.

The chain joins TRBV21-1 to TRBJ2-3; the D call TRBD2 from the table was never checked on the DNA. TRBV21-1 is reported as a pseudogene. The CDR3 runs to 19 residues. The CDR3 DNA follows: TGTGCCAGCACACCACAGGGATTAGCGGGGGGGCCCGCCGAAGATACGCAGTATTTT. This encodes CASTPQGLAGGPAEDTQYF.

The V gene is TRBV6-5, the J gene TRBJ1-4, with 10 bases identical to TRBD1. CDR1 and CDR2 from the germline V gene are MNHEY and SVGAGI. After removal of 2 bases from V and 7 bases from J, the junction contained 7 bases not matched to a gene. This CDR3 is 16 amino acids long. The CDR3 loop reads CASSYERTGGSEKLFF. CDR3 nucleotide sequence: TGTGCCAGCAGTTACGAGAGGACAGGGGGGAGTGAAAAACTGTTTTTT.

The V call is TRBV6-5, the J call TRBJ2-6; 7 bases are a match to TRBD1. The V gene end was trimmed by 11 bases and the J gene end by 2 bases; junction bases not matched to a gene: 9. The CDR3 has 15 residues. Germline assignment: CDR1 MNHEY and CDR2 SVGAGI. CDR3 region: CASGQGVAGANVLTF. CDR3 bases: TGTGCCTCGGGGCAGGGGGTGGCTGGGGCCAACGTCCTGACTTTC.

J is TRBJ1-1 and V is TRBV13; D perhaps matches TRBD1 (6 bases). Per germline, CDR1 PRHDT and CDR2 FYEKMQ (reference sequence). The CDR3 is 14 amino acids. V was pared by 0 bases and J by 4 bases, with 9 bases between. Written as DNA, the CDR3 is TGTGCCAGCAGCTTAGGACAGGGATTCACTGAAGCTTTCTTT. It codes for CASSLGQGFTEAFF. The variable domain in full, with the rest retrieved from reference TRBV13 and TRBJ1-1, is AAGVIQSPRHLIKEKRETATLKCYPIPRHDTVYWYQQGPGQDPQFLISFYEKMQSDKGSIPDRFSAQQFSDYHSELNMSSLELGDSALYFCASSLGQGFTEAFFGQGTRLTVV.

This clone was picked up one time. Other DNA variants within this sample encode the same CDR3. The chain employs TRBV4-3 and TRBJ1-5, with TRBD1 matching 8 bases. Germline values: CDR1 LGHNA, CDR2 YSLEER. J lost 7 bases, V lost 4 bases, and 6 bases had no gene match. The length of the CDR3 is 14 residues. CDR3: CASSPGQGGQPQHF. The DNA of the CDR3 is TGCGCCAGCAGCCCAGGACAGGGAGGACAGCCCCAGCATTTT.

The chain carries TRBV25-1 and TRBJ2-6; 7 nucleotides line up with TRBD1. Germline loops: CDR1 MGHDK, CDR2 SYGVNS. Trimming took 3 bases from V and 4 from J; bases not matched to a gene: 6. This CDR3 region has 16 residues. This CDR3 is CASSDLRGPGANVLTF. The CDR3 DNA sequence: TGTGCCAGCAGTGATCTAAGGGGGCCCGGGGCCAACGTCCTGACTTTC.

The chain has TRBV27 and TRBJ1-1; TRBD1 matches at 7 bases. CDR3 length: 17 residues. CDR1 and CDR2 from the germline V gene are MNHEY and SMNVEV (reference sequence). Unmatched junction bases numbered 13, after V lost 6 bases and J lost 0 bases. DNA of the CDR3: TGTGCCAGCAGCACAAGCCTGACAGGGATCATGAACACTGAAGCTTTCTTT. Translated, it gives CASSTSLTGIMNTEAFF.

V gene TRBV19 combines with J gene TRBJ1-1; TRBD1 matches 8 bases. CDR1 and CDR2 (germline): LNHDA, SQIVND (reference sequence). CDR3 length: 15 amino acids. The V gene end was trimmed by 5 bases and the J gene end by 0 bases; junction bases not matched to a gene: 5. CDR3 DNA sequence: TGTGCCAGTAGTTTCCAACAGGGGGTGAACACTGAAGCTTTCTTT. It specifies CASSFQQGVNTEAFF.

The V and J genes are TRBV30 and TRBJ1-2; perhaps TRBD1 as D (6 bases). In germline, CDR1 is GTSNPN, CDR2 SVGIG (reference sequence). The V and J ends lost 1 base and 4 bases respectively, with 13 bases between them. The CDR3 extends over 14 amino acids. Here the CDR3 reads CAWSGGGGGYGYTF. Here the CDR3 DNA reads TGTGCCTGGAGTGGAGGGGGGGGAGGCTATGGCTACACCTTC.

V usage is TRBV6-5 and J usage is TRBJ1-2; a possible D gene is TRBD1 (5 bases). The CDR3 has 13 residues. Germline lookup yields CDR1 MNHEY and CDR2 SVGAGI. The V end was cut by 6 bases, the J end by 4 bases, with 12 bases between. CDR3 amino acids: CASSTGTAYGYTF. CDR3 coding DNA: TGTGCCAGCAGCACCGGGACTGCCTATGGCTACACCTTC.

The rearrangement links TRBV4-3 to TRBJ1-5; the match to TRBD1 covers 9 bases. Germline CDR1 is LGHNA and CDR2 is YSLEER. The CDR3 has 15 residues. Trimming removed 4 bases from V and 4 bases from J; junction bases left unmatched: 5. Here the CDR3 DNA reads TGCGCCAGCAGCCCCGGGACAGGGAATAATCAGCCCCAGCATTTT. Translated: CASSPGTGNNQPQHF.

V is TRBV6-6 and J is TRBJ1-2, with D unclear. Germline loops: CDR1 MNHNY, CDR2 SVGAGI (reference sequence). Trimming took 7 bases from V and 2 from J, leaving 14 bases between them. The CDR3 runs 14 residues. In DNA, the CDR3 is TGTGCCAGCAACCTGGACTCCGTCAACTATGGCTACACCTTC. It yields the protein CASNLDSVNYGYTF.

For the CDR3, the DNA is TGTGCCAGCAGCTTAGAGACGGGGGAGACCCAGTACTTC. This sequence encodes CASSLETGETQYF. The V gene is TRBV7-9, the J gene TRBJ2-5; D possibly corresponds to TRBD2 (5 bases). The V end lost 1 base, the J end lost 5 bases, and 8 bases lay between the germline ends. Germline CDR1 and CDR2: SEHNR and FQNEAQ (reference sequence). The CDR3 contains 13 residues. Together with reference TRBV7-9 and TRBJ2-5, the CDR3 gives the full variable domain: DTGVSQNPRHKITKRGQNVTFRCDPISEHNRLYWYRQTLGQGPEFLTYFQNEAQLEKSRLLSDRFSAERPKGSFSTLEIQRTEQGDSAMYLCASSLETGETQYFGPGTRLLVL.

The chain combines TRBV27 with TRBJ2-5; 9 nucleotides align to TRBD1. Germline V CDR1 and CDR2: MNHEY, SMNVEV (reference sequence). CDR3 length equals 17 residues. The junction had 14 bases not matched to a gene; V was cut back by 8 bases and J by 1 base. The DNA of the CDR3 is TGTGCCAGCTACCCCGGGCGCGCGGACAGGGGCCAAGAGACCCAGTACTTC. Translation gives CASYPGRADRGQETQYF.

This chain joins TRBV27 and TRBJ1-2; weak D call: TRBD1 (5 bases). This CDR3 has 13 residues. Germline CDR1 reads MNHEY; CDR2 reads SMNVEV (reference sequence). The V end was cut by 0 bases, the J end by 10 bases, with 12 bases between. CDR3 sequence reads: CASSLSQGGDYTF. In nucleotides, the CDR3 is TGTGCCAGCAGTTTATCGCAGGGAGGGGACTACACCTTC.

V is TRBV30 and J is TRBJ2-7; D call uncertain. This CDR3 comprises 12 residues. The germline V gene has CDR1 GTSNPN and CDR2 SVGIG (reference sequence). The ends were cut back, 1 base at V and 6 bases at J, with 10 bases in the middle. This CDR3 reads CAWSAKVGEQYF. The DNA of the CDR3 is TGTGCCTGGAGTGCCAAAGTCGGCGAGCAGTACTTC.

The CDR3 nucleotides are TGCGCCAGCAGCCAAGGAATCGTTGGAGGGGCGAGGACTGAAGCTTTCTTT. Translation: CASSQGIVGGARTEAFF. This chain links TRBV4-3 with TRBJ1-1, with a weak D call TRBD1 (5 bases). The V gene lost 1 base and the J gene lost 5 bases, with 20 bases spanning the gap. The germline CDR1 and CDR2 sequences are LGHNA and YSLEER. This CDR3 comprises 17 residues.

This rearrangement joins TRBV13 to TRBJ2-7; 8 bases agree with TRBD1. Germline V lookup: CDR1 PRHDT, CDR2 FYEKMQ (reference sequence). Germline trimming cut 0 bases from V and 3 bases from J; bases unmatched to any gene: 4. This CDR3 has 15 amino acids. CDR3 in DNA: TGTGCCAGCAGCTTAGGGCAGGGGGCAAGCTACGAGCAGTACTTC. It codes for CASSLGQGASYEQYF. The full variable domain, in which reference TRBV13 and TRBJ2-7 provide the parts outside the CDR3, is AAGVIQSPRHLIKEKRETATLKCYPIPRHDTVYWYQQGPGQDPQFLISFYEKMQSDKGSIPDRFSAQQFSDYHSELNMSSLELGDSALYFCASSLGQGASYEQYFGPGTRLTVT.

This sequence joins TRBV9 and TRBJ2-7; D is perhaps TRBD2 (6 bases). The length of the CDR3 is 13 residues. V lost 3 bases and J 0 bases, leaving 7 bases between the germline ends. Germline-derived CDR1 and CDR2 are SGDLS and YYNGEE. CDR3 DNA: TGTGCCAGCAGCGCCGGGGGCTCCTACGAGCAGTACTTC. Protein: CASSAGGSYEQYF.